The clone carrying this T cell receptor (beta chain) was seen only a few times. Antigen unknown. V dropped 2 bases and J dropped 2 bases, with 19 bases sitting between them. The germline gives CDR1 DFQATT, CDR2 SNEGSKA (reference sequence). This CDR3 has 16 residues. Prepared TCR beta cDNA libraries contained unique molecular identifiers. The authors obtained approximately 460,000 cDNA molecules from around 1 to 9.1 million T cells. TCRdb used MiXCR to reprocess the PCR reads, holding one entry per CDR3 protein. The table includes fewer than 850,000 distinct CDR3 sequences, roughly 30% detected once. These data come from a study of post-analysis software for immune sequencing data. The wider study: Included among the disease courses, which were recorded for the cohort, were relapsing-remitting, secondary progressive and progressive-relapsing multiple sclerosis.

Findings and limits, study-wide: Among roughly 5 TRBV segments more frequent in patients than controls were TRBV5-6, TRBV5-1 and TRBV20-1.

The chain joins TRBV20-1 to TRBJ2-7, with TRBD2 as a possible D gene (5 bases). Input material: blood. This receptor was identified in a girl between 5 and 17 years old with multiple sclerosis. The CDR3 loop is CSARYLQRGPPYEQYF. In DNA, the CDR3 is TGCAGTGCTAGATACCTACAACGGGGTCCCCCCTACGAGCAGTACTTC.